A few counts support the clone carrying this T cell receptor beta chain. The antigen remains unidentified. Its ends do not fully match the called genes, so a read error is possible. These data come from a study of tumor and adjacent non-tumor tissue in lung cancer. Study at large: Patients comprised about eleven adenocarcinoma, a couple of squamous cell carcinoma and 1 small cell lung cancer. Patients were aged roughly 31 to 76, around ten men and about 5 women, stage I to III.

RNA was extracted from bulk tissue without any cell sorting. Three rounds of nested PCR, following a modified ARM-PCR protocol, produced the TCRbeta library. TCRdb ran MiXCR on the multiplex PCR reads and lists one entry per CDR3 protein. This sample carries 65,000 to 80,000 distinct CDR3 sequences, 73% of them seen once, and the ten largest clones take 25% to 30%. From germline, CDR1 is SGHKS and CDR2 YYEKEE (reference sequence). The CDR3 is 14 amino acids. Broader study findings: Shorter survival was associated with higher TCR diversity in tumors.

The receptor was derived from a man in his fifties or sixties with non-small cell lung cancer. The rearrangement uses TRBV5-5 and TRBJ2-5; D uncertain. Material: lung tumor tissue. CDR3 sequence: CARSLRETQEKQYF. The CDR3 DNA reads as TGTGCCAGAAGCTTACGAGAGACCCAAGAGAAACAGTACTTC.